The rows below give T cell receptor beta chains drawn from one sample of a study of PD-L1 blockade in urothelial cancer. This table comes from immunoSEQ multiplex PCR, and its TCRdb copy is limited to in-frame clones, with some not included. In the table there are around 130,000 clones, about four fifths of which are singletons. The specimen comprised PBMCs, sampled around atezolizumab (anti-PD-L1) treatment. The receptors come from a man aged 50-59 years with urothelial cancer. Both conserved end residues are part of each CDR3. Each record gives: D gene, clone size, V gene, J gene, CDR3 protein, CDR3 DNA. D genes are given only for firm matches. Clone size is given for some rows only: seen once, a few or many times, or a class if the clone is expanded.

D gene: TRBD1; clone size: .; V gene: TRBV6-5; J gene: TRBJ1-1; CDR3 protein: CASSFRDRGSNTEAFF; CDR3 DNA: TGTGCCAGCAGTTTCCGGGACAGGGGATCTAACACTGAAGCTTTCTTT
D gene: .; clone size: .; V gene: TRBV15; J gene: TRBJ1-2; CDR3 protein: CATSIGLANYGYTF; CDR3 DNA: TGTGCCACCAGCATCGGGTTAGCTAACTATGGCTACACCTTC
D gene: TRBD1; clone size: .; V gene: TRBV5-1; J gene: TRBJ1-4; CDR3 protein: CASSLDGTGSEKLFF; CDR3 DNA: TGCGCCAGCAGCTTGGACGGGACAGGGTCTGAAAAACTGTTTTTT
D gene: TRBD2; clone size: .; V gene: TRBV5-1; J gene: TRBJ2-1; CDR3 protein: CASSPGGGSDEQFF; CDR3 DNA: TGCGCCAGCAGCCCTGGTGGCGGGAGCGATGAGCAGTTCTTC
D gene: TRBD2; clone size: .; V gene: TRBV28; J gene: TRBJ2-5; CDR3 protein: CASTPNGRPSQYF; CDR3 DNA: TGTGCCAGCACTCCTAACGGGAGGCCTTCCCAGTACTTC
D gene: TRBD1; clone size: few; V gene: TRBV29-1; J gene: TRBJ2-7; CDR3 protein: CSVVGQGPYEQYF; CDR3 DNA: TGCAGCGTTGTCGGACAGGGCCCCTACGAGCAGTACTTC
D gene: .; clone size: .; V gene: TRBV19; J gene: TRBJ1-4; CDR3 protein: CASSRKRAEGEKLFF; CDR3 DNA: TGTGCCAGTAGTAGAAAAAGGGCCGAGGGTGAAAAACTGTTTTTT
D gene: TRBD1; clone size: .; V gene: TRBV7-8; J gene: TRBJ1-5; CDR3 protein: CASSADRAHQPQHF; CDR3 DNA: TGTGCCAGCAGCGCCGACAGGGCCCATCAGCCCCAGCATTTT
D gene: TRBD2; clone size: few; V gene: TRBV11-1; J gene: TRBJ2-5; CDR3 protein: CASSLAFLAGGETQYF; CDR3 DNA: TGTGCCAGCAGCTTAGCCTTTCTAGCGGGCGGTGAGACCCAGTACTTC
D gene: .; clone size: .; V gene: TRBV7-8; J gene: TRBJ2-7; CDR3 protein: CASSRQSYEQYF; CDR3 DNA: TGTGCCAGCAGCCGACAGTCCTACGAGCAGTACTTC
D gene: .; clone size: once; V gene: TRBV28; J gene: TRBJ1-5; CDR3 protein: CASSPQGGYSNQPQHF; CDR3 DNA: TGTGCCAGCAGCCCCCAGGGAGGGTATAGCAATCAGCCCCAGCATTTT
D gene: TRBD2; clone size: .; V gene: TRBV2; J gene: TRBJ2-2; CDR3 protein: CASREILASTGELFF; CDR3 DNA: TGTGCCAGCAGAGAGATACTAGCGTCCACCGGGGAGCTGTTTTTT
D gene: .; clone size: .; V gene: TRBV7-2; J gene: TRBJ2-7; CDR3 protein: CASSTTPGLWGEQYF; CDR3 DNA: TGTGCCAGCAGCACGACCCCGGGACTCTGGGGCGAGCAGTACTTC
D gene: .; clone size: .; V gene: TRBV6-5; J gene: TRBJ2-5; CDR3 protein: CASSYGGQQETQYF; CDR3 DNA: TGTGCCAGCAGTTACGGAGGGCAGCAAGAGACCCAGTACTTC
D gene: TRBD2; clone size: .; V gene: TRBV2; J gene: TRBJ2-2; CDR3 protein: CASSELGGFNTGELFF; CDR3 DNA: TGTGCCAGCAGTGAGTTGGGAGGGTTCAACACCGGGGAGCTGTTTTTT
D gene: .; clone size: .; V gene: TRBV30; J gene: TRBJ2-2; CDR3 protein: CACSGVTGELFF; CDR3 DNA: TGTGCCTGTAGCGGAGTCACCGGGGAGCTGTTTTTT
D gene: TRBD1; clone size: .; V gene: TRBV30; J gene: TRBJ2-2; CDR3 protein: CAWSIQGVSGELFF; CDR3 DNA: TGTGCCTGGAGTATCCAGGGGGTATCCGGGGAGCTGTTTTTT
D gene: TRBD1; clone size: few; V gene: TRBV6-5; J gene: TRBJ1-2; CDR3 protein: CASSSPGQGPGGTF; CDR3 DNA: TGTGCCAGCAGTTCACCGGGACAGGGGCCCGGGGGTACCTTC
D gene: TRBD1; clone size: once; V gene: TRBV28; J gene: TRBJ2-7; CDR3 protein: CASIPGTGARYEQYF; CDR3 DNA: TGTGCCAGCATCCCCGGGACAGGGGCGAGGTACGAGCAGTACTTC
D gene: TRBD2; clone size: .; V gene: TRBV28; J gene: TRBJ2-7; CDR3 protein: CASSRPGRAVYEQYF; CDR3 DNA: TGTGCCAGCTCTCGCCCCGGGAGGGCAGTCTACGAGCAGTACTTC
D gene: TRBD1; clone size: .; V gene: TRBV28; J gene: TRBJ2-7; CDR3 protein: CASSKAGTAIYEQYF; CDR3 DNA: TGTGCCAGCAGTAAGGCAGGGACAGCAATTTACGAGCAGTACTTC
D gene: .; clone size: .; V gene: TRBV6-5; J gene: TRBJ1-2; CDR3 protein: CASSYADYYGYTF; CDR3 DNA: TGTGCCAGCAGTTACGCGGACTACTATGGCTACACCTTC
D gene: .; clone size: .; V gene: TRBV6-5; J gene: TRBJ2-4; CDR3 protein: CASGQGKNIQYF; CDR3 DNA: TGTGCCTCCGGGCAGGGAAAAAACATTCAGTACTTC
D gene: TRBD1; clone size: .; V gene: TRBV28; J gene: TRBJ2-7; CDR3 protein: CASSLAVTGGYEQYF; CDR3 DNA: TGTGCCAGCAGTTTAGCTGTGACAGGGGGTTACGAGCAGTACTTC
D gene: TRBD1; clone size: .; V gene: TRBV6-6; J gene: TRBJ1-3; CDR3 protein: CASGKETGIGNTIYF; CDR3 DNA: TGTGCCAGCGGAAAAGAGACAGGGATAGGAAACACCATATATTTT
D gene: TRBD2; clone size: .; V gene: TRBV9; J gene: TRBJ2-3; CDR3 protein: CASSLGRGRPQNTDTQYF; CDR3 DNA: TGTGCCAGCAGCCTCGGGAGGGGGAGACCCCAAAATACAGATACGCAGTATTTT
D gene: TRBD1; clone size: many; V gene: TRBV19; J gene: TRBJ1-5; CDR3 protein: CASSSVGQADQPQHF; CDR3 DNA: TGTGCCAGTAGTTCGGTGGGACAGGCGGATCAGCCCCAGCATTTT
D gene: TRBD1; clone size: .; V gene: TRBV29-1; J gene: TRBJ1-2; CDR3 protein: CSVRQGRGGYTF; CDR3 DNA: TGCAGCGTCCGACAGGGGAGGGGTGGCTACACCTTC
D gene: TRBD1; clone size: .; V gene: TRBV28; J gene: TRBJ2-3; CDR3 protein: CASSLSGGGTDTQYF; CDR3 DNA: TGTGCCAGCAGTTTATCAGGGGGAGGCACAGATACGCAGTATTTT
D gene: .; clone size: .; V gene: TRBV6-1; J gene: TRBJ1-1; CDR3 protein: CASSETLAFF; CDR3 DNA: TGTGCCAGCAGTGAGACTCTAGCTTTCTTT
D gene: TRBD1; clone size: .; V gene: TRBV2; J gene: TRBJ1-1; CDR3 protein: CASIEDRVGTEAFF; CDR3 DNA: TGTGCCAGCATTGAGGACAGGGTAGGGACTGAAGCTTTCTTT
D gene: TRBD2; clone size: .; V gene: TRBV19; J gene: TRBJ2-1; CDR3 protein: CASSPLAGFSYNEQFF; CDR3 DNA: TGTGCCAGTAGTCCACTAGCGGGATTCTCCTACAATGAGCAGTTCTTC
D gene: .; clone size: .; V gene: TRBV11-3; J gene: TRBJ2-1; CDR3 protein: CASSHGQGSYNEQFF; CDR3 DNA: TGTGCCAGCAGCCACGGGCAGGGATCCTACAATGAGCAGTTCTTC
D gene: TRBD1; clone size: .; V gene: TRBV30; J gene: TRBJ2-1; CDR3 protein: CAWSGKGQERSSYNEQFF; CDR3 DNA: TGTGCCTGGAGTGGAAAGGGACAGGAAAGGAGCTCCTACAATGAGCAGTTCTTC
D gene: TRBD2; clone size: .; V gene: TRBV28; J gene: TRBJ2-7; CDR3 protein: CASRQLAGGNEQYF; CDR3 DNA: TGTGCCAGCAGACAACTAGCGGGAGGCAACGAGCAGTACTTC
D gene: TRBD1; clone size: once; V gene: TRBV28; J gene: TRBJ1-1; CDR3 protein: CASTRRGQGEAFF; CDR3 DNA: TGTGCCAGCACCCGCAGGGGGCAGGGTGAAGCTTTCTTT
D gene: TRBD2; clone size: .; V gene: TRBV19; J gene: TRBJ2-4; CDR3 protein: CASSIDGNQRGLGETDIQYF; CDR3 DNA: TGTGCCAGTAGTATAGATGGCAATCAGAGGGGACTAGGGGAAACAGACATTCAGTACTTC
D gene: TRBD1; clone size: .; V gene: TRBV7-9; J gene: TRBJ2-3; CDR3 protein: CASSLGTGGTTDTQYF; CDR3 DNA: TGTGCCAGCAGCCTCGGGACAGGGGGGACCACAGATACGCAGTATTTT
D gene: .; clone size: .; V gene: TRBV5-6; J gene: TRBJ1-2; CDR3 protein: CASSFAYSGYTF; CDR3 DNA: TGTGCCAGCAGCTTTGCGTATAGTGGCTACACCTTC
D gene: TRBD2; clone size: .; V gene: TRBV9; J gene: TRBJ2-7; CDR3 protein: CASSVGAGGYTYEQYF; CDR3 DNA: TGTGCCAGCAGCGTAGGTGCGGGAGGGTACACCTACGAGCAGTACTTC
D gene: .; clone size: .; V gene: TRBV4-2; J gene: TRBJ2-5; CDR3 protein: CASSRRGLREALETQYF; CDR3 DNA: TGTGCCAGCAGCCGGCGGGGGCTCAGGGAAGCCCTAGAGACCCAGTACTTC
D gene: TRBD1; clone size: .; V gene: TRBV15; J gene: TRBJ2-3; CDR3 protein: CATSRDGTGSTDTQYF; CDR3 DNA: TGTGCCACCAGCAGAGATGGGACAGGCAGCACAGATACGCAGTATTTT
D gene: TRBD1; clone size: .; V gene: TRBV7-9; J gene: TRBJ2-7; CDR3 protein: CASSYPRTGIYEQYF; CDR3 DNA: TGTGCCAGCAGCTACCCACGGACAGGGATCTACGAGCAGTACTTC
D gene: TRBD2; clone size: .; V gene: TRBV19; J gene: TRBJ2-1; CDR3 protein: CASSWTSGTNEQFF; CDR3 DNA: TGTGCCAGTAGTTGGACTAGCGGGACCAATGAGCAGTTCTTC
D gene: .; clone size: .; V gene: TRBV2; J gene: TRBJ1-2; CDR3 protein: CASTLVQGGALGYTF; CDR3 DNA: TGTGCCAGCACTCTCGTACAGGGTGGGGCCCTAGGCTACACCTTC
D gene: TRBD1; clone size: .; V gene: TRBV19; J gene: TRBJ1-4; CDR3 protein: CASSLDRGYEKLFF; CDR3 DNA: TGTGCCAGTAGTCTCGACAGGGGATACGAAAAACTGTTTTTT
D gene: .; clone size: few; V gene: TRBV28; J gene: TRBJ1-5; CDR3 protein: CASSSLQGGPHQPQHF; CDR3 DNA: TGTGCCAGCAGTTCCCTCCAGGGAGGGCCGCATCAGCCCCAGCATTTT
D gene: .; clone size: few; V gene: TRBV27; J gene: TRBJ1-5; CDR3 protein: CASSFGDSQPQHF; CDR3 DNA: TGTGCCAGCAGTTTCGGGGATTCACAGCCCCAGCATTTT
D gene: TRBD2; clone size: few; V gene: TRBV6-4; J gene: TRBJ2-1; CDR3 protein: CASSVGASGTQFF; CDR3 DNA: TGTGCCAGCAGTGTAGGGGCTAGCGGGACCCAGTTCTTC
D gene: .; clone size: once; V gene: TRBV5-1; J gene: TRBJ1-1; CDR3 protein: CASARKPEGWNTEAFF; CDR3 DNA: TGCGCCAGCGCCCGAAAGCCGGAGGGGTGGAACACTGAAGCTTTCTTT
D gene: TRBD1; clone size: once; V gene: TRBV28; J gene: TRBJ2-7; CDR3 protein: CASSPIPGTDSYEQYF; CDR3 DNA: TGTGCCAGCAGTCCCATACCCGGGACAGACTCCTACGAGCAGTACTTC
D gene: .; clone size: .; V gene: TRBV11-2; J gene: TRBJ2-5; CDR3 protein: CASSLVGAGETQYF; CDR3 DNA: TGTGCCAGCAGCTTAGTTGGGGCAGGAGAGACCCAGTACTTC
D gene: .; clone size: .; V gene: TRBV5-6; J gene: TRBJ2-2; CDR3 protein: CASSLVSHTGELFF; CDR3 DNA: TGTGCCAGCAGCTTGGTGTCTCACACCGGGGAGCTGTTTTTT
D gene: TRBD2; clone size: .; V gene: TRBV6-1; J gene: TRBJ2-7; CDR3 protein: CASTGTSGILQYF; CDR3 DNA: TGTGCCAGTACCGGGACTAGCGGGATTCTGCAGTACTTC
D gene: .; clone size: few; V gene: TRBV7-9; J gene: TRBJ1-4; CDR3 protein: CASSAQNEKLFF; CDR3 DNA: TGTGCCAGCAGCGCTCAGAATGAAAAACTGTTTTTT